The rows below give T cell receptor beta chains drawn from one sample of a study of cytomegalovirus exposure and HLA in healthy donors. This table comes from immunoSEQ multiplex PCR, and its TCRdb copy is limited to in-frame clones, with some not included. The profile shows fewer than 150,000 clones, roughly 80% of them singletons. Input material: PBMCs. Source of these receptors: a man aged 35 to 55 in good health and CMV-seropositive. The CDR3 runs from the conserved cysteine through the conserved F or W. D genes are given only for firm matches. The size entry is marked missing in some rows and otherwise reads once, few, many or a size class.

>NA|TRBJ1-2|TRBV6-6|NA
CASSYSRGNYGYTF
TGTGCCAGCAGTTACTCTCGGGGAAACTATGGCTACACCTTC
>TRBD2|TRBJ2-7|TRBV11-2|NA
CASSLGGAGEQYF
TGTGCCAGCAGCTTAGGGGGAGCGGGGGAGCAGTACTTC
>TRBD1|TRBJ2-7|TRBV25-1|NA
CASSSTGGGEQYF
TGTGCCAGCAGTTCGACAGGGGGCGGGGAGCAGTACTTC
>TRBD2|TRBJ2-5|TRBV4-2|NA
CASSQGTSGRSGETQYF
TGTGCCAGCAGCCAAGGAACTAGCGGGAGGTCCGGGGAGACCCAGTACTTC
>NA|TRBJ1-1|TRBV5-1|NA
CASSRGHKAEAFF
TGCGCCAGCAGTCGGGGACACAAAGCCGAAGCTTTCTTT
>NA|TRBJ2-3|TRBV7-8|once
CASTSRTDTQYF
TGTGCCAGCACCTCCCGCACAGATACGCAGTATTTT
>TRBD1|TRBJ1-2|TRBV5-4|few
CASSLEQGTYYGYTF
TGTGCCAGCAGCTTGGAACAGGGGACTTACTATGGCTACACCTTC
>NA|TRBJ2-7|TRBV9|NA
CASSVDNRLTEQYF
TGTGCCAGCAGCGTAGACAACAGGTTAACCGAGCAGTACTTC
>NA|TRBJ2-7|TRBV2|NA
CASTRRDKGSYEQYF
TGTGCCAGCACGAGAAGGGACAAAGGATCCTACGAGCAGTACTTC
>TRBD2|TRBJ2-7|TRBV25-1|NA
CASSDTSGRARWYEQYF
TGTGCCAGCAGTGATACTAGCGGGAGGGCCCGATGGTACGAGCAGTACTTC
>TRBD1|TRBJ1-6|TRBV5-1|few
CASSYNRGGVDSPLHF
TGCGCCAGCAGCTACAACAGGGGGGGAGTGGATTCACCCCTCCACTTT
>TRBD2|TRBJ2-2|TRBV5-4|NA
CASSQGLERGNTGELFF
TGTGCCAGCAGCCAAGGACTGGAGCGGGGGAACACCGGGGAGCTGTTTTTT
>NA|TRBJ2-5|TRBV11-2|NA
CASSFRTEEGETQYF
TGTGCCAGCAGCTTCCGGACAGAAGAAGGGGAAACCCAGTACTTC
>NA|TRBJ2-2|TRBV19|NA
CASSIGQPLAGELFF
TGTGCCAGTAGTATAGGACAGCCCCTCGCTGGGGAGCTGTTTTTT
>NA|TRBJ2-5|TRBV21-1|NA
CASSKLGGTWETQYF
TGTGCCAGCAGCAAACTAGGAGGGACGTGGGAGACCCAGTACTTC
>NA|TRBJ1-1|TRBV9|few
CASSFSGGFLNTEAFF
TGTGCCAGCAGCTTCTCGGGCGGGTTTCTGAACACTGAAGCTTTCTTT
>NA|TRBJ2-7|TRBV11-2|NA
CASSEGLYEQYF
TGTGCCAGCTCAGAGGGTCTCTACGAGCAGTACTTC
>TRBD1|TRBJ2-7|TRBV29-1|NA
CSVVPGQGSYEQYF
TGCAGCGTGGTCCCGGGACAGGGTTCCTACGAGCAGTACTTC
>NA|TRBJ2-1|TRBV4-1|NA
CASSLWIGRGISNEQFF
TGCGCCAGCAGCCTATGGATAGGGAGGGGGATCTCCAATGAGCAGTTCTTC
>NA|TRBJ2-1|TRBV9|NA
CASSASRADNEQFF
TGTGCCAGCAGCGCGTCGAGGGCCGACAATGAGCAGTTCTTC
>TRBD1|TRBJ1-3|TRBV27|NA
CASAATGGNTIYF
TGTGCCAGCGCCGCGACAGGGGGAAACACCATATATTTT
>NA|TRBJ1-5|TRBV19|NA
CASSPFNQPQHF
TGTGCCAGTAGTCCCTTCAATCAGCCCCAGCATTTT
>NA|TRBJ2-1|TRBV29-1|NA
CSVDGHTQGGFF
TGCAGCGTTGACGGCCACACCCAAGGGGGGTTCTTC
>TRBD2|TRBJ2-2|TRBV11-3|NA
CASSLGTGGGNTGELFF
TGTGCCAGCAGCTTAGGGACGGGAGGAGGAAACACCGGGGAGCTGTTTTTT
>TRBD2|TRBJ2-3|TRBV7-2|NA
CASSRRLAGGTDTQYF
TGTGCCAGCAGCAGAAGACTAGCGGGGGGCACAGATACGCAGTATTTT
>NA|TRBJ2-7|TRBV7-2|NA
CASSLNGAQSYEQYF
TGTGCCAGCAGCTTAAATGGGGCTCAATCCTACGAGCAGTACTTC
>NA|TRBJ2-3|TRBV13|once
CASSLVSSEDTQYF
TGTGCCAGCAGCTTAGTCTCTAGTGAAGATACGCAGTATTTT
>TRBD1|TRBJ2-6|TRBV9|NA
CASSVALGQGYGANVLTF
TGTGCCAGCAGCGTCGCACTGGGACAGGGTTACGGGGCCAACGTCCTGACTTTC